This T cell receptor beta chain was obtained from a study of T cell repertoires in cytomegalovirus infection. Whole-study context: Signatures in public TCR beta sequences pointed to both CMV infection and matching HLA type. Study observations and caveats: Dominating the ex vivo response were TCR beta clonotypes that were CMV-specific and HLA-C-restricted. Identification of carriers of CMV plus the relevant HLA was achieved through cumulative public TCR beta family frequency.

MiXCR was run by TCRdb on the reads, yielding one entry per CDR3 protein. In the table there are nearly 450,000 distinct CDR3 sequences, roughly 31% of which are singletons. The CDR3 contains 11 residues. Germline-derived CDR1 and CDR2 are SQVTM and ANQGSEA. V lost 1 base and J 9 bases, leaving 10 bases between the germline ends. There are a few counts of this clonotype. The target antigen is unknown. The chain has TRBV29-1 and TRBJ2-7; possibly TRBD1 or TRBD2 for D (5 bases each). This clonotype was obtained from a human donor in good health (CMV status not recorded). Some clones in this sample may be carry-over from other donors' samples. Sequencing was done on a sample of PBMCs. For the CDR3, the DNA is TGCAGCGTTGAAGGAGGGGAGAGGCAGTACTTC. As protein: CSVEGGERQYF.